This T cell receptor (beta chain) was recovered during a study of cytomegalovirus exposure and HLA in healthy donors. Concerning this clone: Its target is unknown.

The study's findings and limits: The study put under 200 TCR beta chains on its list as cytomegalovirus-associated. The tendency of first-cohort TCR clusters to co-occur in the 120 validation repertoires was the finding of a later analysis. High sensitivity and specificity were reportedly achieved when the classifier diagnosed cytomegalovirus status. Three CMV-associated chains proved CMV antigen-specific in vitro.

Germline loops: CDR1 SGHVS, CDR2 FNYEAQ. The CDR3 has 15 amino acids. V lost 1 base to trimming and J lost 7 bases, with 13 bases between them. Some clones are missing from TCRdb's copy, which holds only in-frame ones; the method was immunoSEQ multiplex PCR. The top ten hold 1.8% of the sample, which has 140,000 to 150,000 clones, approximately 94% seen once. This chain connects TRBV7-6 to TRBJ2-2; unclear D gene. Sequenced material: PBMCs. The receptor was isolated from a man aged 18 to 30 in good health and CMV-seropositive. The DNA of the CDR3 is TGTGCCAGCAGCTTAGGGTTTAGCCAATACGGGGAGCTGTTTTTT. This sequence encodes CASSLGFSQYGELFF.